These 22 T cell receptor beta chains were sequenced from one sample in a study of T-cell reconstitution after alpha-beta-depleted transplantation in children. TCRbeta library construction was performed incorporating unique molecular identifiers. TCRdb reprocessed the PCR reads via MiXCR and lists one record per CDR3 protein. The table records 150,000 to 200,000 distinct CDR3 sequences, about 6% of them present only once. The specimen was PBMCs, collected before TCRalphabeta/CD19-depleted stem cell transplant. These receptors were collected from a girl in the first two years of life with combined immunodeficiency, due to receive a stem cell transplant.

Only a few counts were recorded for this clonotype. This chain links TRBV7-6 with TRBJ2-7, with 8 bases aligning to TRBD2. CDR1 and CDR2 from the germline V gene are SGHVS and FNYEAQ. The CDR3 contains 15 residues. The V gene end was trimmed by 1 base and the J gene end by 3 bases; junction bases not matched to a gene: 5. CDR3: CASSLDSGAYYEQYF. The DNA for the CDR3 is TGTGCCAGCAGCTTAGATAGCGGGGCCTACTACGAGCAGTACTTC.

This clonotype was picked up many times. J is TRBJ2-3 and V is TRBV29-1; possibly TRBD2 for D (6 bases). Germline CDR1 SQVTM, CDR2 ANQGSEA. CDR3 length equals 12 residues. V shed 4 bases and J shed 5 bases, with 10 bases lying between them. In DNA, the CDR3 is TGCAGCGTTGGGGCGGAGGGAGATACGCAGTATTTT. Protein sequence: CSVGAEGDTQYF.

As regards this clonotype: Compared with germline, one end of the junction differs, possibly owing to a read error. The gene calls are TRBV20-1 and TRBJ2-7, with 10 bases that match TRBD2. Germline loops: CDR1 DFQATT, CDR2 SNEGSKA (reference sequence). The CDR3 is 16 amino acids. CDR3 residues: CCARDGSGGGRYEQYF. CDR3 bases: TGCTGTGCTAGAGATGGGAGCGGGGGGGGACGGTACGAGCAGTACTTC.

This clonotype was counted many times. The CDR3 here is CSAREPGLVANEQFF. The CDR3 DNA reads TGCAGTGCTAGGGAGCCGGGACTAGTGGCGAATGAGCAGTTCTTC. The chain uses TRBV20-1 and TRBJ2-1, with TRBD2 matching 8 bases. V lost 3 bases, J lost 7 bases, and 11 bases stayed unmatched. Per germline, CDR1 DFQATT and CDR2 SNEGSKA (reference sequence). There are 15 residues in the CDR3.

The chain is built from TRBV30 and TRBJ1-6; no clear D. V was trimmed by 1 base and J by 7 bases, leaving 11 bases between them. The CDR3 spans 14 residues. Germline CDR1 reads GTSNPN; CDR2 reads SVGIG (reference sequence). The CDR3 is CAWSDGLGNSPLHF. The CDR3 bases are TGTGCCTGGAGTGATGGGTTGGGAAATTCACCCCTCCACTTT.

Many counts were recorded for this clonotype. The gene calls are TRBV7-7 and TRBJ2-7; TRBD1 is a possible D gene (6 bases). The V and J ends lost 5 bases and 5 bases respectively, with 16 bases between them. Looked up from germline, CDR1 is SSHAT and CDR2 is FNYEAQ (reference sequence). The CDR3 loop spans 14 amino acids. The chain's CDR3 is CASSPQTGTDEQYF. In nucleotides, the CDR3 is TGTGCCAGCAGCCCACAGACAGGTACCGACGAGCAGTACTTC.

This clonotype showed up just a few times. CDR3 coding DNA: TGTGCCAGCTCACCCTCCGGGACTCGATTCTACGAGCAGTACTTC. This gives the protein CASSPSGTRFYEQYF. The rearrangement links TRBV18 to TRBJ2-7; weak D call: TRBD2 (6 bases). The CDR3 consists of 15 residues. From germline, CDR1 is KGHSH and CDR2 LQKENI. Trimming removed 3 bases from V and 3 bases from J, with 15 bases in between. Full variable domain (missing parts from reference TRBV18 and TRBJ2-7): NAGVMQNPRHLVRRRGQEARLRCSPMKGHSHVYWYRQLPEEGLKFMVYLQKENIIDESGMPKERFSAEFPKEGPSILRIQQVVRGDSAAYFCASSPSGTRFYEQYFGPGTRLTVT.

This clonotype was counted between two and nine times. The rearrangement links TRBV20-1 to TRBJ2-7, with a tentative D call TRBD1 (6 bases). CDR3 size: 11 residues. The germline CDR1 and CDR2 sequences are DFQATT and SNEGSKA (reference sequence). V lost 6 bases, J lost 2 bases, and 8 bases lay in between. CDR3 loop: CSATGAYEQYF. As DNA, the CDR3 is TGCAGTGCGACAGGCGCCTACGAGCAGTACTTC.

This clonotype occurred a few times. The chain combines TRBV28 with TRBJ2-2; no firm D call. There are 13 residues in the CDR3. The germline CDR1 and CDR2 sequences are MDHEN and SYDVKM. Between the trimmed V and J ends, which lost 3 bases and 7 bases, there was a span of 9 bases. CDR3 in amino acids: CASSLGGHGELFF. The CDR3 bases are TGTGCCAGCAGTTTGGGTGGTCACGGGGAGCTGTTTTTT.

This clonotype occurred a few times. The chain joins TRBV6-5 to TRBJ2-2; tentatively, D is TRBD2 (7 bases). The CDR3 consists of 17 residues. Trimming shortened V by 8 bases and J by 0 bases, and 19 bases separated the two germline ends. The V gene's germline CDR1 is MNHEY and CDR2 SVGAGI. The CDR3 region has the DNA TGTGCCAGCGCCAACGGACGGGGGGCCCCGAACACCGGGGAGCTGTTTTTT. Protein sequence: CASANGRGAPNTGELFF.

This clonotype was recorded many times. The chain links TRBV7-7 to TRBJ2-1; the match to TRBD2 covers 14 bases. V lost 5 bases to trimming and J lost 7 bases; unmatched junction nucleotides: 4. CDR3 size: 15 residues. CDR1 SSHAT and CDR2 FNYEAQ come from the germline V gene (reference sequence). DNA for the CDR3: TGTGCCAGCAGCCCCTGGACTAGCGGGGGGAATGAGCAGTTCTTC. Encoded protein: CASSPWTSGGNEQFF.

In this sample, this clonotype turned up many times. The V gene is TRBV4-3, the J gene TRBJ2-3, with a weak D call TRBD2 (6 bases). Trimming cost V 0 bases and J 0 bases, with 19 bases left between them. The V gene's germline CDR1 is LGHNA and CDR2 YSLEER. The CDR3 runs to 19 residues. The CDR3, as DNA: TGCGCCAGCAGCCAAGAACACCCGGTCGTCGGGACTAGCACAGATACGCAGTATTTT. It translates to CASSQEHPVVGTSTDTQYF.

This clonotype was picked up many times. The chain employs TRBV12-3 or TRBV12-4 and TRBJ1-6; maybe TRBD1 (6 bases). Trimming stripped 5 bases from V and 2 bases from J, with 10 bases between. The CDR3 runs to 15 residues. The CDR3 nucleotides read TGTGCCAGCAGTCGGGACACCCCCTATAATTCACCCCTCCACTTT. Translation gives CASSRDTPYNSPLHF.

This clonotype came up a few times. V is TRBV25-1 and J is TRBJ1-6, with 7 bases fitting TRBD1. Germline CDR1 reads MGHDK; CDR2 reads SYGVNS. With 4 bases clipped from V and 16 bases from J, the junction kept 13 bases outside the gene matches. The CDR3 contains 14 residues. Here the CDR3 DNA reads TGTGCCAGCAGTGTAGGGACAGCCCGAGGTCGGCTCCACTTT. It is translated as CASSVGTARGRLHF.

The sample holds many counts of this clonotype. The chain combines TRBV29-1 with TRBJ2-2; no definite D call. The CDR3 length is 11 residues. Per the germline V gene, CDR1 is SQVTM and CDR2 is ANQGSEA. The V and J ends lost 5 bases and 5 bases respectively, with 6 bases between them. CDR3 protein: CSVLRTGELFF. The CDR3 bases are TGCAGCGTTTTACGGACCGGGGAGCTGTTTTTT.

There are many counts of this clonotype. The V call is TRBV20-1, the J call TRBJ2-3; 7 bases map to TRBD1. The CDR3 sequence is 13 residues long. The germline gives CDR1 DFQATT, CDR2 SNEGSKA (reference sequence). V was pared by 5 bases and J by 3 bases, with 5 bases of the junction left unmatched. The DNA for the CDR3 is TGCAGTGCTTCTCGACAGGGAACAGATACGCAGTATTTT. Amino acids: CSASRQGTDTQYF.

About this clonotype itself: One base away lies a much larger clone, so this may be a sequencing read error. The CDR3 DNA reads as TGTGCCAGCAGCGGGCCCCCTACAGGGGGATATACGCAGTATTTT. Protein product: CASSGPPTGGYTQYF. V and J are TRBV5-6 and TRBJ2-3; 8 bases match TRBD1. Germline CDR1 reads SGHDT; CDR2 reads YYEEEE. V gave up 4 bases and J gave up 7 bases; unmatched junction bases: 11. This CDR3 region has 15 residues.

The sample holds many counts of this clonotype. The V call is TRBV4-1, the J call TRBJ2-1; 16 bases match TRBD2. This CDR3 is built from 17 residues. Germline V gene lookup returns CDR1 MGHRA and CDR2 YSYEKL. V shed 0 bases and J 4 bases; nucleotides not matched to a gene: 0. CDR3 nucleotide sequence: TGCGCCAGCAGCCAAGAGGGACTAGCGGGAGGGTACAATGAGCAGTTCTTC. Its protein is CASSQEGLAGGYNEQFF.

In its sample, this clonotype was seen a few times. This chain uses TRBV29-1 with TRBJ2-7; 7 bases map to TRBD2. This CDR3 contains 12 residues. V lost 6 bases to trimming and J lost 7 bases; unmatched junction nucleotides: 9. CDR1 and CDR2 (germline): SQVTM, ANQGSEA. In DNA form, the CDR3 reads TGCAGCGTCCAACAGGTCGGGGGGGAGCAGTACTTC. This codes for CSVQQVGGEQYF.

This clonotype has at least ten counts. The J gene is TRBJ2-3, the V gene TRBV6-2 or TRBV6-3; D is unresolved. Germline CDR1 is MNHEY and CDR2 is SVGEGT. CDR3 size: 14 residues. V lost 1 base to trimming and J lost 6 bases, with 11 bases between them. Here the CDR3 DNA reads TGTGCCAGCAGTTACTTCACGATCGAGGATACGCAGTATTTT. Protein sequence: CASSYFTIEDTQYF.

The sample holds many counts of this clonotype. J is TRBJ1-5 and V is TRBV7-6; D is ambiguous. Deletions cut 2 bases from V and 7 bases from J, with 9 bases between. The CDR3 covers 13 residues. The germline CDR1 and CDR2 sequences are SGHVS and FNYEAQ. The chain's CDR3 is CASSLSGWQPQHF. In nucleotides, the CDR3 is TGTGCCAGCAGCTTATCGGGATGGCAGCCCCAGCATTTT.

This clonotype was counted at least ten times. This CDR3 is CASSFRLRDRVYEQYF. CDR3 nucleotides: TGTGCCAGCAGTTTCAGGCTTCGGGACAGGGTGTACGAGCAGTACTTC. The chain joins TRBV28 to TRBJ2-7, with 9 positions matching TRBD1. The CDR3 spans 16 residues. Germline V gene sequence: CDR1 MDHEN, CDR2 SYDVKM. The junction had 10 bases not matched to a gene; V was cut back by 3 bases and J by 4 bases.